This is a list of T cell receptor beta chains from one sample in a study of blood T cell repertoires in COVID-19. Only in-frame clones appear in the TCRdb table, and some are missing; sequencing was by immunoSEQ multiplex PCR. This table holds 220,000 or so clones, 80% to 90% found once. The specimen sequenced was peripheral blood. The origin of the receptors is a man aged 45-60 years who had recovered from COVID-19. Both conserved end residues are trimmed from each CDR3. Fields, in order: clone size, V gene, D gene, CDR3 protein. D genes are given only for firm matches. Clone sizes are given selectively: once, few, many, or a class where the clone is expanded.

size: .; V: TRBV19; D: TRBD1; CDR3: ASSMGQPVGEQF
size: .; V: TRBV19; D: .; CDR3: ASKDSANQNIQY
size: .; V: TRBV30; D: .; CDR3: AWSMGHGNSPLH
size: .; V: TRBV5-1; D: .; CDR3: ASSFGRGDSETQY
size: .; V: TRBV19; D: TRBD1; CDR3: ASSQGQGSNEKLF
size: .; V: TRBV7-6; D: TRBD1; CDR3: ASSSGTGKLQPQH
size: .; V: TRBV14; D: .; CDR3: ASSQLNRRTDTQY
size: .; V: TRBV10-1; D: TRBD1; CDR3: ASSGQGSSYNEQF
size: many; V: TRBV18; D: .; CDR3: ASSTGRGEKLF
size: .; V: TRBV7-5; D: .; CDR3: ARSSQGSYEQY
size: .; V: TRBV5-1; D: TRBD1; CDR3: ASSPETGTANYGYT
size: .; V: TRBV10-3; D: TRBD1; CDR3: ATGQGETQY
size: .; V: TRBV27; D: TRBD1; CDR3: ASSLRGQGINEQF
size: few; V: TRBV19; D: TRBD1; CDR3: ASSTRQGALGQPQH
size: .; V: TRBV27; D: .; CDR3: ASSGARRGSYNEQF
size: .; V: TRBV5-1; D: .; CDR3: ASSYTGPGLTDTQY
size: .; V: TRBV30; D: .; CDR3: AWDPGHNYEQY
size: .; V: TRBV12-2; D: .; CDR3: ASRFFSQRERYEQY